One sample yielded the 8 T cell receptor beta chains listed below, sequenced in a study of blood T cell repertoires in COVID-19. The method was immunoSEQ multiplex PCR; TCRdb's version includes in-frame clones alone and lacks a portion of them. The table includes 150,000 to 200,000 clones, 88% detected once. The sample consisted of peripheral blood. These receptor sequences come from a man aged 50-60 years who had recovered from COVID-19.

The gene calls are TRBV6-5 and TRBJ1-1; D is ambiguous. This CDR3 region has 14 residues. Trimming shortened V by 2 bases and J by 5 bases, and 12 bases separated the two germline ends. Germline values: CDR1 MNHEY, CDR2 SVGAGI. CDR3 in amino acids: CASSYVGRATEAFF. CDR3 DNA sequence: TGTGCCAGCAGTTACGTAGGGAGGGCTACTGAAGCTTTCTTT.

The rearrangement links TRBV15 to TRBJ1-3; 8 bases are a match to TRBD1. Germline assignment: CDR1 LNHNV and CDR2 YYDKDF (reference sequence). The CDR3 loop spans 16 amino acids. V lost 3 bases to trimming and J lost 2 bases; unmatched junction nucleotides: 6. CDR3 residues: CATSRAGQAAGNTIYF. In DNA form, the CDR3 reads TGTGCCACCAGCAGGGCGGGACAGGCGGCTGGAAACACCATATATTTT.

The chain is built from TRBV25-1 and TRBJ2-3; the match to TRBD1 covers 8 bases. Looked up from germline, CDR1 is MGHDK and CDR2 is SYGVNS. The V and J ends lost 5 bases and 3 bases, in that order; junction bases with no gene match: 4. The CDR3 has 14 residues. This CDR3 reads CASSNRGITDTQYF. In nucleotides, the CDR3 is TGTGCCAGCAGTAACAGGGGGATAACAGATACGCAGTATTTT.

This CDR3 is CASSGTGNYGYTF. The CDR3 region has the DNA TGTGCCAGCAGCGGGACAGGGAACTATGGCTACACCTTC. The chain recombines TRBV6-6 with TRBJ1-2, with 9 nucleotides matching TRBD1. The trim removed 6 bases at V and 2 bases at J, leaving 1 base unmatched. There are 13 residues in the CDR3. Germline assignment: CDR1 MNHNY and CDR2 SVGAGI (reference sequence).

The chain has TRBV28 and TRBJ1-2; 12 bases map to TRBD1. Per germline, CDR1 MDHEN and CDR2 SYDVKM. V was clipped by 1 base and J by 2 bases; unmatched bases: 8. The CDR3 consists of 18 residues. In nucleotides, the CDR3 is TGTGCCAGCAGTTTATTCCCCGGGACAGGGGGCTTCAACTATGGCTACACCTTC. It translates to CASSLFPGTGGFNYGYTF.

This chain connects TRBV29-1 to TRBJ2-1; 13 positions match TRBD2. Looked up from germline, CDR1 is SQVTM and CDR2 is ANQGSEA. V lost 3 bases, J lost 8 bases, and 13 bases stayed unmatched. The CDR3 sequence is 17 residues long. The DNA of the CDR3 is TGCAGCGTTGACGGACTAGCGGGAGTCGGGCCAAGGTATGAGCAGTTCTTC. Protein sequence: CSVDGLAGVGPRYEQFF.

The chain links TRBV5-1 to TRBJ1-1; the match to TRBD1 covers 10 bases. The CDR3 totals 17 residues. CDR1 SGHRS and CDR2 YFSETQ come from the germline V gene. V lost 4 bases, J lost 1 base, and 10 bases stayed unmatched. The CDR3 here is CASSATDRGIRNTEAFF. The CDR3 DNA reads as TGCGCCAGCAGCGCGACGGACAGGGGGATTAGGAACACTGAAGCTTTCTTT.

V is TRBV2 and J is TRBJ1-2; D possibly corresponds to TRBD1 (5 bases). V lost 6 bases to trimming and J lost 6 bases, with 20 bases between them. This CDR3 has 15 residues. Per germline, CDR1 SNHLY and CDR2 FYNNEI. CDR3 sequence: CASRTRDRSFDGYTF. The CDR3 DNA sequence: TGTGCCAGCAGAACCAGGGATAGGTCGTTTGATGGCTACACCTTC.